This T cell receptor (beta chain) was profiled in a study of OX40 agonist ivuxolimab in advanced cancers. Study conclusions and caveats: Compared with others, partial responders at 0.1-3.0 mg/kg displayed clonal expansion among the lowest.

Regarding this clone: Its matching antigen is unknown.

Trimming cost V 0 bases and J 0 bases; bases outside gene matches: 11. The CDR3 covers 20 residues. Germline assignment: CDR1 SGDLS and CDR2 YYNGEE. The protocol was immunoSEQ multiplex PCR, while the TCRdb copy is restricted to in-frame clones and leaves out a portion. The sample lists more than 65,000 clones, about nine tenths seen once, with less than 10% in the top ten. The chain uses TRBV9 and TRBJ2-7, with 14 bases that match TRBD2. The source of this sequence is an adult with an advanced solid tumor such as melanoma, head and neck, liver or kidney cancer. The source was CD4+ or CD8+ T cells sorted from blood, collected in a trial of the OX40 agonist ivuxolimab. In nucleotides, the CDR3 is TGTGCCAGCAGCGTAGGTCCACGGGGACTAGCGGGGGAACTCTCCTACGAGCAGTACTTC. Translation: CASSVGPRGLAGELSYEQYF.